This TCR beta chain derives from a study of shared clonotypes between healthy human individuals. Findings and caveats of the study: The sharing of 5% to 5.5% of naive CD4 clonotypes was seen across a few donors.

Naive CD8 isolation took CD45RO-negative cells positively selected for CCR7 and excluded terminally differentiated effector memory CD45RA+ cells. The CDR3 runs to 19 residues. Germline V gene data show CDR1 as SGHRS and CDR2 as YFSETQ. Germline trimming cut 4 bases from V and 0 bases from J; bases unmatched to any gene: 17. About this clone itself: Antigen specificity is unknown.

The method was immunoSEQ multiplex PCR; TCRdb's version includes in-frame clones alone and lacks a portion of them. The profile shows around 1,900,000 clones, 93% of them singletons. This chain uses TRBV5-1 with TRBJ2-7, with 9 bases aligning to TRBD1. The TCR sequence derives from a man aged 18 to 35 in good health. Some clones in this sample may be carry-over from other donors' samples. The sequenced sample was naive CD8+ T cells from PBMCs. CDR3 residues: CASSAPQGATRGGSYEQYF. The CDR3 DNA is TGCGCCAGCAGCGCGCCACAGGGGGCTACGCGGGGAGGCTCCTACGAGCAGTACTTC. The whole variable domain, filled in from reference TRBV5-1 and TRBJ2-7, reads KAGVTQTPRYLIKTRGQQVTLSCSPISGHRSVSWYQQTPGQGLQFLFEYFSETQRNKGNFPGRFSGRQFSNSRSEMNVSTLELGDSALYLCASSAPQGATRGGSYEQYFGPGTRLTVT.